The T cell receptor (beta chain) described here comes from a study of shared clonotypes between healthy human individuals (dated by TCRdb to 2018 to 2020). Study-wide context: The cohort included a few men and two women between 18 and 49 years of age. For each donor, three plates each were used for CD4 naive and CD4 memory, two plates were used for CD8 naive, and one plate was used for CD8 memory. The study deeply sequenced blood TCR repertoires of five healthy adults to estimate repertoire size and the extent of clonotype sharing between individuals. Libraries were prepared and TCR repertoires were sequenced by different laboratories using diverse techniques, in order to increase sequencing depth and limit assay-specific biases. Each donor's leukapheresis produced roughly between roughly 0.94 and 9.5 billion PBMCs.

Results and caveats for the whole study, not just this receptor: Because the study included only a small number of donors, the genetic and exposure-history diversity represented was limited. Even with the large sequencing depth, rarefaction of the sorted-subset datasets indicated that sequencing was incomplete. Pairwise subsampling led to the expectation that sequencing depth would affect the degree of clonotype sharing among donors. Sampling was restricted to blood, and TCR repertoires in tissue are likely to differ from TCR repertoires in blood. When a handful of donors were compared, the shared fraction of clonotypes was around 5.1% for naive CD4, over 3% for naive CD8, 2% to 2.5% for memory CD4, and about 0.36% for memory CD8. Compared with non-shared clonotypes, clonotypes shared by all four sorted-subset donors had higher generation probabilities. Naive subsets generally had larger estimated clonotype richness than memory subsets.

The donors were healthy, HIV-negative adults with no recently reported acute infections or vaccinations. Only Caucasian adults living in Nashville, Tennessee, USA were represented among the donors. CD4+ T cells were enriched by magnetic negative selection; naive cells were then positively selected on CD45RA, and the negative fraction formed the memory subset. Blood was collected by leukapheresis, and PBMCs were isolated by Ficoll-Histopaque density gradient centrifugation and then cryopreserved in liquid nitrogen vapor phase. Purity and quantity of every magnetically sorted T cell population were checked by analytical flow cytometry. Genomic DNA was isolated from every sorted fraction and measured by UV absorbance on a Nanodrop 2000c. With regard to this clone: Its antigen is not yet known. No base quality values were provided; no much bigger clone lies one nucleotide off.

Using the deep immunoSEQ assay, multiplex PCR amplified TCR CDR3 regions from genomic DNA. Extracted genomic DNA from each cell subset was spread evenly across all wells of several immunoSEQ 96-well plates, with each plate serving as a replicate. For sorted subsets, roughly 200 ng of genomic DNA, equivalent to around 30,000 T cell genomes, went into each replicate PCR. Purified libraries were quantified with a Qubit 3.0 fluorometer, sized on a Bioanalyzer 2100, and re-quantified with the KAPA Library Quantification kit. Every immunoSEQ 96-well plate was sequenced on a dedicated single-read 150-cycle Illumina NextSeq 550 flow cell. As for the authors' bioinformatics: Because the immunoSEQ output held only junctional sequences and lacked quality scores, the filtering could not match the filtering applied to full-length reads. To assign V/J genes and CDR3, sequences were annotated using PyIR, a Python wrapper for IgBLAST v1.9, with IMGT germline references. Reads with weak V/J assignments (E-value above 1e-6), missing CDR3, stop codons, out-of-frame junctions, or ambiguous translated residues were removed. V3J clonotypes were defined as sequences sharing the same inferred V gene, J gene, and CDR3 amino acid sequence. The percentage overlap between two repertoires was calculated by dividing the number of shared unique clonotypes by the size of the smaller repertoire. Three approaches were used to assess repertoire richness: RTK rarefaction, the Chao1 estimator, and Recon v2.1 estimates of unobserved clonotypes. For all TCRbeta clonotypes obtained by the gDNA method from several donors, generation probabilities were computed with OLGA. TCRdb took over this immuneACCESS table, retaining in-frame rearrangements with V and J assigned. Such tables are incomplete; in checked studies, under half of the missing clones stem from an unresolved V gene, and the remainder is unexplained. The V and J calls and clone size are taken from that table; D and trimming were inferred from the DNA. A total of about a million clones appear in this sample, 70% to 85% of them only once. The leading ten clones occupy approximately 0.9% of the sample.

V and J are truncated by 10 bases and 5 bases respectively, leaving an intervening sequence of 18 bases. From the cysteine through the phenylalanine, the CDR3 covers 14 amino acids. The entry retains the CDR3 DNA only, 42 bases that are in frame from base 1. Sequences ENHRY (CDR1) and SYGVKD (CDR2) are obtained from the germline V gene. This sequence uses TRBV10-3 and TRBJ2-1; TRBD2 is perhaps the D gene, given 6 matching bases. Sequencing was performed on memory CD4+ T cells from PBMCs. This specimen's cell subset or site label, per the study, means: CD45RA-negative fraction. The receptor comes from a man younger than 35 in good health. Some clones in this sample may be carry-over from other donors' samples. The sequenced DNA is TGTGCCACTCAACCGGGAGACTATAACAATGAGCAGTTCTTC. Translated, it gives CATQPGDYNNEQFF.